The sequence of this T cell receptor (beta chain) was determined in a study of cytomegalovirus exposure and HLA in healthy donors. The primer mix had 60 Vbeta and 13 Jbeta primers. The repertoire was sequenced with immunoSEQ multiplex PCR; TCRdb's copy has only in-frame clones and lacks some. Here the sample spans about 92,000 clones, 65% to 85% being singletons. This CDR3 region has 13 residues. The germline V gene encodes CDR1 GTSNPN and CDR2 SVGIG (reference sequence). V lost 5 bases, J lost 0 bases, and 3 bases stayed unmatched. V gene TRBV30 combines with J gene TRBJ1-1; 7 bases agree with TRBD1. Sequences were obtained from PBMCs. The source is a girl aged 2 to 10 in good health and CMV-seropositive. The CDR3 reads CAWGGQMNTEAFF. CDR3 coding DNA: TGTGCCTGGGGGGGACAGATGAACACTGAAGCTTTCTTT.